The 25 T cell receptor beta chains in this list originate from one sample, sequenced in a study of OX40 agonist ivuxolimab in advanced cancers. Method: immunoSEQ multiplex PCR; TCRdb's copy keeps in-frame clones and lacks some. The sample lists under 90,000 clones, 85% to 90% seen once, with approximately 2.3% in the top ten. The sequences come from CD4+ or CD8+ T cells sorted from blood, collected in a trial of the OX40 agonist ivuxolimab. The receptors were sampled from an adult with an advanced solid tumor such as melanoma, head and neck, liver or kidney cancer.

The V and J genes are TRBV5-1 and TRBJ1-6; TRBD1 might be the D (6 bases). The V end was cut by 0 bases, the J end by 10 bases, with 8 bases between. In germline, CDR1 is SGHRS, CDR2 YFSETQ. There are 13 residues in the CDR3. CDR3 nucleotide sequence: TGCGCCAGCAGCTTGGACAGGGAATCACCCCTCCACTTT. This gives the protein CASSLDRESPLHF.

V gene TRBV7-6 combines with J gene TRBJ1-1; 7 bases match TRBD1. Trimming cost V 6 bases and J 8 bases; bases outside gene matches: 9. The CDR3 is 13 amino acids. CDR1 is SGHVS and CDR2 is FNYEAQ in the germline V gene. This CDR3 is CASRNQGGNEAFF. The CDR3 DNA reads TGTGCCAGCAGGAATCAGGGGGGTAACGAAGCTTTCTTT. Drawing the rest from reference TRBV7-6 and TRBJ1-1, the complete variable domain is GAGVSQSPRYKVTKRGQDVALRCDPISGHVSLYWYRQALGQGPEFLTYFNYEAQQDKSGLPNDRFSAERPEGSISTLTIQRTEQRDSAMYRCASRNQGGNEAFFGQGTRLTVV.

The genes are TRBV7-9 and TRBJ2-5, with TRBD1 identical over 11 bases. Germline CDR1 reads SEHNR; CDR2 reads FQNEAQ (reference sequence). This CDR3 has 14 residues. J was trimmed by 7 bases and V by 4 bases; bases with no gene match: 5. The CDR3 loop reads CASSSGTGGGTQYF. The CDR3 DNA is TGTGCCAGCAGCTCCGGGACAGGGGGGGGGACCCAGTACTTC.

As regards this clone: At one end, the junction sequence differs from germline, possibly due to a read error. The CDR3 DNA reads as TGTGCCTGCAGGGGGGATAGCAATCAGCCCCAGCATTTT. Its translation: CACRGDSNQPQHF. The chain couples TRBV2 to TRBJ1-5; 7 positions match TRBD1. The CDR3 length is 13 residues. The germline V gene has CDR1 SNHLY and CDR2 FYNNEI.

The chain links TRBV28 to TRBJ1-1, with 9 bases lining up with TRBD1. CDR1 MDHEN and CDR2 SYDVKM come from the germline V gene. The CDR3 length is 14 residues. V shed 5 bases, J shed 9 bases, and the junction held 10 bases outside the gene matches. CDR3 in amino acids: CASSITRDRAKAFF. In nucleotides, the CDR3 is TGTGCCAGCAGTATAACCCGGGACAGGGCAAAAGCTTTCTTT.

This sequence joins TRBV30 and TRBJ1-5; no clear D gene. The ends were cut back, 0 bases at V and 6 bases at J, with 9 bases in the middle. The CDR3 consists of 13 residues. Germline V gene sequence: CDR1 GTSNPN, CDR2 SVGIG (reference sequence). CDR3 DNA sequence: TGTGCCTGGAGTGTTAGGGAAAGTCAGCCCCAGCATTTT. Its protein product is CAWSVRESQPQHF.

This clone showed up just a few times. The chain is built from TRBV28 and TRBJ2-7; 7 nucleotides match TRBD1. V trimming: 2 bases; J trimming: 3 bases; junction bases outside the gene matches: 1. This CDR3 spans 13 amino acids. CDR1 is MDHEN, CDR2 SYDVKM, per germline. CDR3 coding DNA: TGTGCCAGCAGTTTAAGGGGGCACTACGAGCAGTACTTC. Its protein is CASSLRGHYEQYF.

The chain recombines TRBV4-2 with TRBJ2-5; 14 bases map to TRBD2. From germline, CDR1 is LGHNA and CDR2 YNFKEQ. This CDR3 has 17 residues. Trimming at V came to 4 bases and at J to 1 base, leaving 5 bases not matched to a gene. CDR3 amino acids: CASSRLAGGGVQETQYF. The CDR3 DNA follows: TGTGCCAGCAGCCGACTAGCGGGAGGGGGCGTCCAAGAGACCCAGTACTTC.

The chain joins TRBV6-6 to TRBJ2-2; TRBD2 matches 8 bases. Germline V gene sequence: CDR1 MNHNY, CDR2 SVGAGI (reference sequence). V lost 10 bases and J lost 2; bases outside the gene matches: 9. This CDR3 spans 15 amino acids. In nucleotides, the CDR3 is TGTGCCACTTATGAGAGCGGGAGCAACACCGGGGAGCTGTTTTTT. Its translation is CATYESGSNTGELFF.

The chain links TRBV7-2 to TRBJ2-1, with D possibly matching TRBD1 (5 bases). Germline V gives CDR1 SGHTA, CDR2 FQGNSA. Trimming removed 0 bases at V and 6 bases at J, with 12 bases between. The CDR3 spans 15 residues. The CDR3 region has the DNA TGTGCCAGCAGCTTAGCTTTTCAGGGTAGCAATGAGCAGTTCTTC. This codes for CASSLAFQGSNEQFF. The complete variable domain, with remaining parts taken from reference TRBV7-2 and TRBJ2-1, reads GAGVSQSPSNKVTEKGKDVELRCDPISGHTALYWYRQSLGQGLEFLIYFQGNSAPDKSGLPSDRFSAERTGGSVSTLTIQRTQQEDSAVYLCASSLAFQGSNEQFFGPGTRLTVL.

In this sample, this clone turned up a few times. This chain joins TRBV5-6 and TRBJ2-5; 9 bases agree with TRBD2. Germline trimming cut 1 base from V and 3 bases from J; bases unmatched to any gene: 10. The germline V gene encodes CDR1 SGHDT and CDR2 YYEEEE. This CDR3 contains 17 residues. The CDR3 loop is CASSLFRTSGLEETQYF. CDR3 coding DNA: TGTGCCAGCAGCTTGTTTAGAACTAGCGGGCTTGAAGAGACCCAGTACTTC.

This chain joins TRBV9 and TRBJ1-5; 10 bases agree with TRBD1. This CDR3 is 15 amino acids long. Germline assignment: CDR1 SGDLS and CDR2 YYNGEE. V lost 3 bases to trimming and J lost 3 bases; unmatched junction nucleotides: 3. DNA for the CDR3: TGTGCCAGCAGCGCCGGGACAGGGGACAATCAGCCCCAGCATTTT. Translating it yields CASSAGTGDNQPQHF.

The chain recombines TRBV5-1 with TRBJ2-3; D is perhaps TRBD2 (6 bases). V was pared by 4 bases and J by 6 bases, with 15 bases between. The CDR3 length is 14 residues. Germline V gives CDR1 SGHRS, CDR2 YFSETQ. As DNA, the CDR3 is TGCGCCAGCAGCCCCGCGGAGGGCCGGGATACGCAGTATTTT. Its protein is CASSPAEGRDTQYF.

The chain uses TRBV7-9 and TRBJ1-2; possibly TRBD1 for D (5 bases). CDR1 is SEHNR, CDR2 FQNEAQ, per germline (reference sequence). Trimming stripped 5 bases from V and 3 bases from J, with 16 bases between. There are 15 residues in the CDR3. The CDR3 here is CASSPRDVGDYGYTF. Here the CDR3 DNA reads TGTGCCAGCAGCCCCCGGGACGTGGGGGACTATGGCTACACCTTC.

The chain employs TRBV28 and TRBJ2-3, with TRBD2 matching over 11 bases. V shed 6 bases and J 4 bases; nucleotides not matched to a gene: 6. Germline values: CDR1 MDHEN, CDR2 SYDVKM. The CDR3 length is 15 residues. The DNA for the CDR3 is TGTGCCAGCAGGCTAGCGGGAGGTGTCCCAGATACGCAGTATTTT. This encodes CASRLAGGVPDTQYF.

CDR3 sequence (DNA): TGTGCCAGCAGCTTGGCTGTCGGTCCGCTCAGCGATGAGCAGTTCTTC. This encodes CASSLAVGPLSDEQFF. The chain recombines TRBV5-4 with TRBJ2-1; D uncertain. The CDR3 spans 16 residues. V shed 0 bases and J shed 8 bases, with 18 bases lying between them. Germline CDR1 is SGHNT and CDR2 is YYREEE (reference sequence). Combining the CDR3 with reference TRBV5-4 and TRBJ2-1 gives the whole variable domain ETGVTQSPTHLIKTRGQQVTLRCSSQSGHNTVSWYQQALGQGPQFIFQYYREEENGRGNFPPRFSGLQFPNYSSELNVNALELDDSALYLCASSLAVGPLSDEQFFGPGTRLTVL.

The genes are TRBV2 and TRBJ1-4, with D hard to call. V was cut by 6 bases and J by 8 bases, with 16 bases left in between. CDR1 and CDR2 (germline): SNHLY, FYNNEI. The CDR3 is 14 amino acids. The CDR3 region is CASRETAISEKLFF. CDR3 sequence (DNA): TGTGCCAGCAGGGAGACGGCCATTTCGGAAAAACTGTTTTTT.

The chain combines TRBV19 with TRBJ2-7; D not certain. The V gene's germline CDR1 is LNHDA and CDR2 SQIVND (reference sequence). The CDR3 length is 14 residues. Trimming removed 9 bases at V and 0 bases at J, with 15 bases between. In nucleotides, the CDR3 is TGTGCCAGCGCGCGGACGGTGAGCTCCTACGAGCAGTACTTC. Translating gives CASARTVSSYEQYF.

The chain has TRBV4-2 and TRBJ2-7; 8 bases match TRBD1. CDR1 and CDR2 (germline): LGHNA, YNFKEQ. CDR3 size: 17 residues. V was pared by 4 bases and J by 5 bases, with 16 bases of the junction left unmatched. CDR3 bases: TGTGCCAGCAGCCCCGATAGCAGGACAGGGACGAACCACGAGCAGTACTTC. This gives the protein CASSPDSRTGTNHEQYF.

This CDR3 reads CASSDSGFGVAYNSPLHF. The CDR3 nucleotides read TGTGCCAGCAGTGATTCAGGGTTCGGCGTCGCCTATAATTCACCCCTCCACTTT. V is TRBV2 and J is TRBJ1-6, with a possible D match to TRBD1 (5 bases). The CDR3 loop spans 18 amino acids. V lost 3 bases and J 2 bases, leaving 17 bases between the germline ends. Germline CDR1 reads SNHLY; CDR2 reads FYNNEI.

A few counts support this clone. The rearrangement links TRBV28 to TRBJ2-1; weak D call: TRBD1 (6 bases). The CDR3 runs to 14 residues. Per the germline V gene, CDR1 is MDHEN and CDR2 is SYDVKM. Trimming removed 7 bases at V and 7 bases at J, with 17 bases between. CDR3 residues: CASIEGNRVNEQFF. Written as DNA, the CDR3 is TGTGCCAGCATCGAGGGGAACAGGGTGAATGAGCAGTTCTTC.

There are a few counts of this clone. The chain has TRBV18 and TRBJ2-1, with a possible D match to TRBD2 (5 bases). Trimming shortened V by 3 bases and J by 7 bases, and 25 bases separated the two germline ends. This CDR3 has 18 residues. Germline V gives CDR1 KGHSH, CDR2 LQKENI. As DNA, the CDR3 is TGTGCCAGCTCACCTTCCGGGGTTGATCGTAAGGTCGGGAATGAGCAGTTCTTC. Protein sequence: CASSPSGVDRKVGNEQFF.

The rearrangement joins TRBV6-1 to TRBJ2-1; D gene unclear. The CDR3 totals 15 residues. V dropped 1 base and J dropped 0 bases, with 7 bases sitting between them. Germline CDR1 reads MNHNS; CDR2 reads SASEGT. The CDR3 is CASSEDLGSYNEQFF. The CDR3 region has the DNA TGTGCCAGCAGTGAAGACTTGGGCTCCTACAATGAGCAGTTCTTC.

The J gene is TRBJ2-7, the V gene TRBV5-5, with 7 bases identical to TRBD1. The CDR3 runs to 15 residues. With V trimmed by 2 bases and J by 3 bases, 8 bases remained unmatched. CDR1 and CDR2 from the germline V gene are SGHKS and YYEKEE (reference sequence). As DNA, the CDR3 is TGTGCCAGCAGCTTCACCCTACAGGGGCTCTACGAGCAGTACTTC. It specifies CASSFTLQGLYEQYF.

CDR3 bases: TGTGCCAGCAGTTACGGCGGAGGAGGCTCTGGAAACACCATATATTTT. It specifies CASSYGGGGSGNTIYF. The J gene is TRBJ1-3, the V gene TRBV6-5; D is unresolved. The germline V gene encodes CDR1 MNHEY and CDR2 SVGAGI. The CDR3 is 16 residues long. V was cut by 2 bases and J by 0 bases, with 11 bases left in between.